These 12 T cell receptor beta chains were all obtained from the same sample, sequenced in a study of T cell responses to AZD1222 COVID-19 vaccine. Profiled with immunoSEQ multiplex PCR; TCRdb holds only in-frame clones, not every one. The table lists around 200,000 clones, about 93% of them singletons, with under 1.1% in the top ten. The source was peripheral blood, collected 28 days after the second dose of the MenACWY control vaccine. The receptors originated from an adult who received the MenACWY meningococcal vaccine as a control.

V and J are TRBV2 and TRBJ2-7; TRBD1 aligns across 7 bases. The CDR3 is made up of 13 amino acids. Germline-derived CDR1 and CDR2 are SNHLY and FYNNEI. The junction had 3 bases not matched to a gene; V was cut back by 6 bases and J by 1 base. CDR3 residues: CASSKQGSYEQYF. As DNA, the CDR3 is TGTGCCAGCAGCAAACAGGGGTCCTACGAGCAGTACTTC.

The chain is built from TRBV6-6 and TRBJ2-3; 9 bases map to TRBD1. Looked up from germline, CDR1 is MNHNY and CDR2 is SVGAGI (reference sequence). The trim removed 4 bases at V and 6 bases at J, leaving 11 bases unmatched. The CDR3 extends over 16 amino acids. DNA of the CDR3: TGTGCCAGCAGTTCGGACAGGGGCGCTGTTCGGGATACGCAGTATTTT. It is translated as CASSSDRGAVRDTQYF.

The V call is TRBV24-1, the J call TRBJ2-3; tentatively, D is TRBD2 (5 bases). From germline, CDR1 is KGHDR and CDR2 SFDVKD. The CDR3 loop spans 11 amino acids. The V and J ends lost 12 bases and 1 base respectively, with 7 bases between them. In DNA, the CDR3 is TGTGCCTCCGGGGGCACAGATACGCAGTATTTT. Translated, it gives CASGGTDTQYF.

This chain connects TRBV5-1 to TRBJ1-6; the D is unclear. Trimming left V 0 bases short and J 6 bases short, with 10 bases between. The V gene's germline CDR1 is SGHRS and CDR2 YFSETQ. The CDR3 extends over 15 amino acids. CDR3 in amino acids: CASSLDRALNSPLHF. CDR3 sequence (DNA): TGCGCCAGCAGCTTGGATAGGGCCCTTAATTCACCCCTCCACTTT. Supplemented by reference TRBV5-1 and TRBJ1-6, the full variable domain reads KAGVTQTPRYLIKTRGQQVTLSCSPISGHRSVSWYQQTPGQGLQFLFEYFSETQRNKGNFPGRFSGRQFSNSRSEMNVSTLELGDSALYLCASSLDRALNSPLHFGNGTRLTVT.

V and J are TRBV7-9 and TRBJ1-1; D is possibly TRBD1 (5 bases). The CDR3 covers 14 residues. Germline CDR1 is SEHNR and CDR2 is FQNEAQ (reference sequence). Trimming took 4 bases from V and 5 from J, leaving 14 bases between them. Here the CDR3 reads CASSSQGGGTEAFF. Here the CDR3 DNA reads TGTGCCAGCAGCTCCCAGGGCGGCGGTACTGAAGCTTTCTTT.

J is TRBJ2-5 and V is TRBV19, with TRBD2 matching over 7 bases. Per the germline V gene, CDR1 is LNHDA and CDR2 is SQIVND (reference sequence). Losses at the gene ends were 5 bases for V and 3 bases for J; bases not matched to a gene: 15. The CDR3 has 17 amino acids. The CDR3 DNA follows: TGTGCCAGTAGTTCCCCGACTAGCCGGCCGCGTGAAGAGACCCAGTACTTC. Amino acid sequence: CASSSPTSRPREETQYF.

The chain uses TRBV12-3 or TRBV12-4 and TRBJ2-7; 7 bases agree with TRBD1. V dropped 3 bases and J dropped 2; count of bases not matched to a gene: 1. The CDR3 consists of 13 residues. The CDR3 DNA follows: TGTGCCAGCAGTTTTGGGACAGCCTACGAGCAGTACTTC. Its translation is CASSFGTAYEQYF.

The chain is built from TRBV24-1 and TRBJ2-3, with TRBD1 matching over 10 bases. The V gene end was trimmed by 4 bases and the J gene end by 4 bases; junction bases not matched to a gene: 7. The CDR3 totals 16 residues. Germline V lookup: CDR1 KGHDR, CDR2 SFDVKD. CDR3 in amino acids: CATSDRGQGPADTQYF. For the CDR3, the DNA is TGTGCCACCAGTGACCGGGGACAGGGGCCGGCAGATACGCAGTATTTT.

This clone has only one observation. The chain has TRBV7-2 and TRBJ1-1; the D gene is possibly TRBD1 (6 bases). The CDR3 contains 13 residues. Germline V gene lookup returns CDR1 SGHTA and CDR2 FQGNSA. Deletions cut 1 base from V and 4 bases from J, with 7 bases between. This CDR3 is CASSLGGLTEAFF. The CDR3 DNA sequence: TGTGCCAGCAGCTTAGGGGGGCTCACTGAAGCTTTCTTT.

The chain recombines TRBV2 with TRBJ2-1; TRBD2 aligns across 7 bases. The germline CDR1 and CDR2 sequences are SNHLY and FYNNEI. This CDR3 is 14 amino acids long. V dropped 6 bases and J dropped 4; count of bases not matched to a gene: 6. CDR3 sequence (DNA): TGTGCCAGCAGGCAGCGGGGAGCGTACAATGAGCAGTTCTTC. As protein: CASRQRGAYNEQFF.

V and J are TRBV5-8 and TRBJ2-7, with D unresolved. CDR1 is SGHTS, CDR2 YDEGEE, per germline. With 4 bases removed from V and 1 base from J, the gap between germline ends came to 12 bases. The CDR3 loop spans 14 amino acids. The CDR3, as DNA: TGTGCCAGCAGCGCCGGATTTGGTTCCTACGAGCAGTACTTC. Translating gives CASSAGFGSYEQYF.

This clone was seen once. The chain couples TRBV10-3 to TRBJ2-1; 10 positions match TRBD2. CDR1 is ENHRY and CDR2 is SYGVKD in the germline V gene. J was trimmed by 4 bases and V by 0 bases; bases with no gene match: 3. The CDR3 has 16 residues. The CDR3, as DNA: TGTGCCATCAGTGAGTCTCTAGCGGGGGCGTACAATGAGCAGTTCTTC. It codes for CAISESLAGAYNEQFF.